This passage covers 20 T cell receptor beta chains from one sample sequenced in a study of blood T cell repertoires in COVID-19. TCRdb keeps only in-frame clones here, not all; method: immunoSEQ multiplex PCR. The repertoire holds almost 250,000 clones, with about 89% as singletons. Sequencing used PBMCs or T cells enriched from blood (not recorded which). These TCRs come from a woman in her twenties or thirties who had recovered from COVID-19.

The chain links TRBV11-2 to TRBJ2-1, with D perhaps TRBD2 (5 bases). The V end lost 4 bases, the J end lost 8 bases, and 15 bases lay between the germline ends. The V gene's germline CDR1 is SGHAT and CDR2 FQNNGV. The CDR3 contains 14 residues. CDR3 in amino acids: CASSYGLTGDEQFF. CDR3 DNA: TGTGCCAGCAGCTACGGACTTACTGGGGATGAGCAGTTCTTC.

CDR3 in amino acids: CASKGLAGAGGELFF. CDR3 sequence (DNA): TGTGCCAGCAAAGGACTAGCGGGAGCTGGCGGGGAGCTGTTTTTT. The gene calls are TRBV2 and TRBJ2-2; 13 nucleotides match TRBD2. CDR3 length: 15 residues. Germline V CDR1 and CDR2: SNHLY, FYNNEI. The V segment lost 7 bases and the J segment 7 bases; nucleotides outside the gene matches: 6. The full variable domain, rest sourced from reference TRBV2 and TRBJ2-2, is EPEVTQTPSHQVTQMGQEVILRCVPISNHLYFYWYRQILGQKVEFLVSFYNNEISEKSEIFDDQFSVERPDGSNFTLKIRSTKLEDSAMYFCASKGLAGAGGELFFGEGSRLTVL.

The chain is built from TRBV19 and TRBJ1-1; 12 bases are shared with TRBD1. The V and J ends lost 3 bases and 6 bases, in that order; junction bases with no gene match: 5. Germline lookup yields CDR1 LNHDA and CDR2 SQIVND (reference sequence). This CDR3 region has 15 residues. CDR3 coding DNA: TGTGCCAGTAGTATTGGCCGGGACAGGGGGCCTGAAGCTTTCTTT. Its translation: CASSIGRDRGPEAFF.

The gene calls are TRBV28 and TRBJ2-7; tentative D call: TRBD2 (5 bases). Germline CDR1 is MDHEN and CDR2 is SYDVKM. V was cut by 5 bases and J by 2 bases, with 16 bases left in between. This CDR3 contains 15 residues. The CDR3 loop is CASSSPMEVPYEQYF. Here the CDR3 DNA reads TGTGCCAGCAGTAGCCCCATGGAGGTCCCCTACGAGCAGTACTTC.

The CDR3 loop is CSADPPDQLGGYTF. DNA of the CDR3: TGCAGCGCCGACCCTCCAGACCAGCTAGGTGGCTACACCTTC. The chain carries TRBV29-1 and TRBJ1-2; no clear D. Trimming cost V 7 bases and J 7 bases, with 22 bases left between them. Germline V gene data show CDR1 as SQVTM and CDR2 as ANQGSEA. This CDR3 is 14 amino acids long.

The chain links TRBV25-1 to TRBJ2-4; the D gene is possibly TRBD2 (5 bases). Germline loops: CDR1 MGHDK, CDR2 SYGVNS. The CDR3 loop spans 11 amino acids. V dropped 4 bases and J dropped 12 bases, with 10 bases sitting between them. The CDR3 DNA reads TGTGCCAGCAGTGGAGGGAAAAATCAGTACTTC. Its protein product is CASSGGKNQYF.

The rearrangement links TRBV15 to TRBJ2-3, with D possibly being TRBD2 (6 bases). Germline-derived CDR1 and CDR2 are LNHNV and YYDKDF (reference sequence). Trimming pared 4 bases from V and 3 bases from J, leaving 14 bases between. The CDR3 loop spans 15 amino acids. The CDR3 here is CATSTRGAGTDTQYF. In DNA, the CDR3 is TGTGCCACCAGCACCCGTGGTGCGGGAACAGATACGCAGTATTTT. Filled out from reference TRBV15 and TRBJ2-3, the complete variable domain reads DAMVIQNPRYQVTQFGKPVTLSCSQTLNHNVMYWYQQKSSQAPKLLFHYYDKDFNNEADTPDNFQSRRPNTSFCFLDIRSPGLGDTAMYLCATSTRGAGTDTQYFGPGTRLTVL.

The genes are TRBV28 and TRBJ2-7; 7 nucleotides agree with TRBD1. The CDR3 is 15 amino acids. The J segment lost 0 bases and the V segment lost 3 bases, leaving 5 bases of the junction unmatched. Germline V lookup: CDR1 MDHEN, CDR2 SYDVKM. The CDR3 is CASSLSGQSSYEQYF. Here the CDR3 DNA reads TGTGCCAGCAGTTTGTCGGGACAGAGCTCCTACGAGCAGTACTTC.

The DNA of the CDR3 is TGTGCCAGTCGAACCACAGGGAACTTCAATGAGCAGTTCTTC. It specifies CASRTTGNFNEQFF. The chain couples TRBV18 to TRBJ2-1, with TRBD1 as a possible D gene (6 bases). CDR3 length: 14 amino acids. Trimming cost V 9 bases and J 6 bases, with 18 bases left between them. The V gene's germline CDR1 is KGHSH and CDR2 LQKENI.

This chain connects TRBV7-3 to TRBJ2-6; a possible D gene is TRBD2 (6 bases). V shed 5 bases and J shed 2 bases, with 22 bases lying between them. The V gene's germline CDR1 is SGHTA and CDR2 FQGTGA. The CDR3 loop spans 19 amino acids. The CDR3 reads CASSPGPGQGGTGANVLTF. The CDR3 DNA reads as TGTGCCAGCAGCCCCGGGCCGGGGCAGGGAGGTACTGGGGCCAACGTCCTGACTTTC.

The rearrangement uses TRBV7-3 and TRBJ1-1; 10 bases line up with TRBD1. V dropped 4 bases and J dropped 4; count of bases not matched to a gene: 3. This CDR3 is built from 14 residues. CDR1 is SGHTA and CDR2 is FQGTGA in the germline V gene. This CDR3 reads CASSSGTGATEAFF. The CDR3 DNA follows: TGTGCCAGCAGCTCCGGGACAGGGGCCACTGAAGCTTTCTTT.

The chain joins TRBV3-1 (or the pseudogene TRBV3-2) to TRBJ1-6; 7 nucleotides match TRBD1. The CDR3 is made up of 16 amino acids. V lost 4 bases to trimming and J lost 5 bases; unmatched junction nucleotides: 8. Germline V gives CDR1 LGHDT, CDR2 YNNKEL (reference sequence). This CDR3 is CASSPRQGGNNSPLHF. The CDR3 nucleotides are TGTGCCAGCAGCCCCAGACAGGGTGGAAATAATTCACCCCTCCACTTT.

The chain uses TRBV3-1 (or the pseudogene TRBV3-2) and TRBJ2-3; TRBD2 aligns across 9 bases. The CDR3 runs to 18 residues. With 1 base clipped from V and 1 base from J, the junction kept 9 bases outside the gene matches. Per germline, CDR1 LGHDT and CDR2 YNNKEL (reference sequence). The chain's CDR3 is CASSQVGGRAGGTDTQYF. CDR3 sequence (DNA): TGTGCCAGCAGCCAAGTTGGCGGGAGGGCTGGGGGCACAGATACGCAGTATTTT.

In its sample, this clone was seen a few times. The CDR3 DNA sequence: TGTGCCAGCAGCTTATTAGGGACTAGCTCGGTCGATGAGCAGTTCTTC. Its protein is CASSLLGTSSVDEQFF. The chain joins TRBV7-3 to TRBJ2-1, with 9 bases lining up with TRBD2. The CDR3 is 16 amino acids. CDR1 is SGHTA, CDR2 FQGTGA, per germline. Germline trimming cut 2 bases from V and 8 bases from J; bases unmatched to any gene: 10.

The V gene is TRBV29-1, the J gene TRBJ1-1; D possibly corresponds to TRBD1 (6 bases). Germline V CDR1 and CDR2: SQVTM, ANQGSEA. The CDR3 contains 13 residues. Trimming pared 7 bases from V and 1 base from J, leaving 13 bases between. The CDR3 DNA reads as TGCAGCGCCTCGGGAGGGGGGAACACTGAAGCTTTCTTT. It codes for CSASGGGNTEAFF.

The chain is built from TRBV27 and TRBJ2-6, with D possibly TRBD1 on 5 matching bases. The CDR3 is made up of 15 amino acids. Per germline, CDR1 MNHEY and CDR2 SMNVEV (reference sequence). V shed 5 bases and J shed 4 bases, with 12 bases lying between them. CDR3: CASSSRASGANVLTF. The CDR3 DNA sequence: TGTGCCAGCAGTAGCAGGGCTTCCGGGGCCAACGTCCTGACTTTC.

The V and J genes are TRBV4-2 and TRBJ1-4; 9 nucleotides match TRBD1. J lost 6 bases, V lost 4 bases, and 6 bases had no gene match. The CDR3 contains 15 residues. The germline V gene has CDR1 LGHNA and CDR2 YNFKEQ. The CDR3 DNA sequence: TGTGCCAGCAGCCCCCTGACAGGGGGGGATGAAAAACTGTTTTTT. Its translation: CASSPLTGGDEKLFF.

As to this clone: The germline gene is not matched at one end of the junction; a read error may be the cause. The CDR3 spells CASSPLGTGELNTEAFF. The CDR3 bases are TGTGCTAGCAGCCCCCTCGGGACAGGGGAGTTGAACACTGAAGCTTTCTTT. The chain combines TRBV7-7 with TRBJ1-1; TRBD1 aligns across 10 bases. CDR3 size: 17 residues. Per germline, CDR1 SSHAT and CDR2 FNYEAQ (reference sequence).

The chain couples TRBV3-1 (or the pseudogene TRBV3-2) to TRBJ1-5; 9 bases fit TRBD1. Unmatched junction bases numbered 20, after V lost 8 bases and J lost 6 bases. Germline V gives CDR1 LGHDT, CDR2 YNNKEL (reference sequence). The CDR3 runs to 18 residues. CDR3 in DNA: TGTGCCAGCGGACAGGGGTCTTCTATTTTGTATGGAGGTCAGCCCCAGCATTTT. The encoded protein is CASGQGSSILYGGQPQHF.

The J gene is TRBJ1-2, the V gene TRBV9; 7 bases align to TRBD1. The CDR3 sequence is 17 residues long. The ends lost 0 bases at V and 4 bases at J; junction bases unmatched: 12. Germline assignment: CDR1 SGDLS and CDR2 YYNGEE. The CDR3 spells CASSVERTGAVSYGYTF. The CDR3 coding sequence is TGTGCCAGCAGCGTAGAAAGAACAGGGGCGGTGAGCTATGGCTACACCTTC.